The entry that follows covers one T cell receptor beta chain sequence. Antigen specificity is unknown. The entry originates in a study of cytomegalovirus exposure and HLA in healthy donors. Study at large: From donors who were HLA-typed, an early data release held 75 million to 85 million unique TCRs.

The study, taken as a whole, reports: Association with HLA alleles at 0.05 false discovery rate was found for 15,000 to 20,000 TCR beta sequences in a later analysis.

Vbeta (60) and Jbeta (13) primers were used in the PCR. Data came from immunoSEQ multiplex PCR; TCRdb stores just in-frame clones and leaves some out. The sample contains more than 150,000 clones, around 81% of which appear only once. The receptor's source is a middle-aged man in good health and CMV-seronegative. Input material: PBMCs.

CDR3 sequence reads: CSVGGPLHYGYTF. The DNA for the CDR3 is TGCAGCGTTGGGGGGCCACTGCACTATGGCTACACCTTC. The V call is TRBV29-1, the J call TRBJ1-2, with D tentatively TRBD1 (6 bases). Trimming took 4 bases from V and 3 from J, leaving 12 bases between them. CDR3 length: 13 amino acids. The germline V gene encodes CDR1 SQVTM and CDR2 ANQGSEA.